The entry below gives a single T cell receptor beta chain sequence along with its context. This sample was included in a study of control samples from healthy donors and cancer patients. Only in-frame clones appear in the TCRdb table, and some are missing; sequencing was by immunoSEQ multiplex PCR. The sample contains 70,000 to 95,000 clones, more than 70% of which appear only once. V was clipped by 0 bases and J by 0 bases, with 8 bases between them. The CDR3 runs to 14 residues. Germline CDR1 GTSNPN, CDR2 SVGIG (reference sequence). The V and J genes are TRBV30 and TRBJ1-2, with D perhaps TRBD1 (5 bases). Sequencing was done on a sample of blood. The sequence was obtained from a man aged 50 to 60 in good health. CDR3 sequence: CAWSVGVTNYGYTF. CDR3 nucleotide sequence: TGTGCCTGGAGTGTAGGGGTGACTAACTATGGCTACACCTTC. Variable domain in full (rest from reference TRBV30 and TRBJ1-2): SQTIHQWPATLVQPVGSPLSLECTVEGTSNPNLYWYRQAAGRGLQLLFYSVGIGQISSEVPQNLSASRPQDRQFILSSKKLLLSDSGFYLCAWSVGVTNYGYTFGSGTRLTVV.